A single TCR beta chain is shown here with its context. Its specific antigen is unknown. No clone much larger than this one lies a single base away; base qualities are absent. Genomic DNA was extracted from sorted cells for sequencing of the TCRbeta CDR3 region. The immunoSEQ Assay was used to sequence the TCRbeta CDR3 regions. TCRdb obtained this table from immuneACCESS and retained in-frame rearrangements with V and J assigned. These tables miss some clones; where compared with another copy, unresolved V genes account for less than half of the shortfall, and the remainder is unexplained. The sample table lists about 85,000 clones, roughly four fifths of them with a count of one. The top ten constitute 5.5% to 7% of the sample. Per the germline V gene, SNHLY is the CDR1 and FYNNEI is the CDR2. Including the terminal cysteine and phenylalanine, the CDR3 comprises 17 residues. CDR3 DNA is the only sequence kept; it has 51 bases, read in frame from the first base. Deletion took 0 bases off V and 0 bases off J, with a span of 11 bases between the germline ends.

These data originate in a study of OX40 agonist ivuxolimab in advanced cancers. With respect to the entire study: Ivuxolimab was an agonistic, fully human IgG2 monoclonal antibody directed against OX40 (CD134), a costimulatory receptor. Partial responses occurred in three dose-escalation patients: two with cutaneous melanoma and one with hepatocellular carcinoma. In the dose-escalation cohort, roughly 82% of patients were male, and the mean age was 60 years with a range of about 20 to 80. Intravenous ivuxolimab was administered to patients every 2 weeks at six dose levels: 0.01, 0.1, 0.3, 1.5, 3 and 10 mg/kg. Of the roughly 54 dose-escalation patients, hepatocellular carcinoma was present in around 20, melanoma in roughly 15, renal cell carcinoma in 9 and head and neck cancer in 9. The point of sequencing TCRbeta in the periphery was to test whether ivuxolimab changed TCR sequence diversity and drove clonal T-cell expansion. Patients were allowed to have had prior anti-PD-1, anti-PD-L1 or anti-CTLA-4 therapy, and 40% of the dose-escalation patients had previously received checkpoint inhibitors. The paper covers the monotherapy dose-escalation part of the phase I ivuxolimab trial, which included N ≈ 57 patients. General conclusions and limits of the study: Low levels of normalized T-cell clonal expansion were also seen in some patients who did not respond. In the 0.1-3.0 mg/kg groups, partial responders were among the patients with the lowest normalized peripheral clonal expansion, particularly in CD8+ T cells. The antigen specificity of the peripheral T cells that underwent clonal expansion was not determined. On average, CD8+ T cells showed more expanded clones than CD4+ T cells after ivuxolimab. At doses of 0.1 to 3.0 mg/kg, clonal expansion of both CD4+ and CD8+ T cells in blood was seen between baseline and week 6.

The trial excluded patients who had a history of autoimmune disease or who were on systemic immunosuppression. Peripheral blood for TCR sequencing was drawn from every dose cohort at baseline, at cycle 4 day 1 and at cycle 7 day 1. The samples were drawn from a first-in-human, open-label, multicenter phase I dose-escalation trial of ivuxolimab. The trial enrolled adults with locally advanced or metastatic head and neck squamous cell, hepatocellular, melanoma or renal cell carcinoma. Before TCR sequencing, CD4+ and CD8+ T cells were separately sorted from peripheral blood. The chain employs TRBV2 and TRBJ1-4, with no D gene named confidently. The origin of this receptor is an adult with an advanced solid tumor such as melanoma, head and neck, liver or kidney cancer. The source material was CD4+ or CD8+ T cells sorted from blood, sampled in a trial of the OX40 agonist ivuxolimab. This receptor carries the CDR3 CASSEAVVTATNEKLFF. The bases read TGTGCCAGCAGTGAAGCTGTAGTAACAGCAACTAATGAAAAACTGTTTTTT.